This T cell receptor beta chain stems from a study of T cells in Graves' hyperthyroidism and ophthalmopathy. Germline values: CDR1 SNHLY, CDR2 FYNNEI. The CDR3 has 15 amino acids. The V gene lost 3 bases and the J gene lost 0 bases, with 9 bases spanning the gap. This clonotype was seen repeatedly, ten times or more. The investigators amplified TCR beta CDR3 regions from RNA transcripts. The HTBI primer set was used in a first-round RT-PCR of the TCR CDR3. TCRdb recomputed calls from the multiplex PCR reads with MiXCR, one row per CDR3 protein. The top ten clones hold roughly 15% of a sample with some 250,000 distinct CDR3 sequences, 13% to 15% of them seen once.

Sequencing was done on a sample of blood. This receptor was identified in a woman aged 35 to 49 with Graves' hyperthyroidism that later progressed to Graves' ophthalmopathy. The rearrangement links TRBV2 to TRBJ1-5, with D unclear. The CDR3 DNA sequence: TGTGCCAGCAGTGACATAGATAATAGCAATCAGCCCCAGCATTTT. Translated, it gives CASSDIDNSNQPQHF.